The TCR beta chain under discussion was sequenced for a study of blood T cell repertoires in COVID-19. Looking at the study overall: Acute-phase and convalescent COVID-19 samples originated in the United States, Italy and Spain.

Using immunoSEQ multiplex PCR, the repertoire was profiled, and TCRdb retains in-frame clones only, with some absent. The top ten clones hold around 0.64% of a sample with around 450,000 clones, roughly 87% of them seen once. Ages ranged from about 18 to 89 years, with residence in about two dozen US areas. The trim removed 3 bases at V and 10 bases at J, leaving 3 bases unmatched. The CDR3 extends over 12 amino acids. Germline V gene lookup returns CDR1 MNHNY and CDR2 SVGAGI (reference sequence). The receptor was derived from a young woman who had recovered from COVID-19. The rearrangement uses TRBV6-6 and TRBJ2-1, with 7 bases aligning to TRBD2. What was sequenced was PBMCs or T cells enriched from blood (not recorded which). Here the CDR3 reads CASSYRGLEQFF. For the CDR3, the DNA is TGTGCCAGCAGTTATAGGGGACTAGAGCAGTTCTTC.